This T cell receptor beta chain was sequenced for a study of graft-versus-host responses after intestinal transplantation. For the study at large: The transplants performed in recipients were multivisceral, liver-intestinal, or isolated intestinal. Once they had received anti-thymocyte globulin induction, all recipients took tacrolimus and steroids for approximately 3 years. Overall study results and limits: GvH clone levels peaked in circulation, and this peak was associated with early post-transplant HvG declines. There were GvH clones found in recipient marrow, and some of them appeared first in ileum or blood.

Germline CDR1 MNHEY, CDR2 SVGAGI. CDR3 size: 14 residues. V was clipped by 6 bases and J by 5 bases; unmatched bases: 7. Measured with immunoSEQ multiplex PCR; TCRdb has only the in-frame clones, and not every one. The data contain approximately 82,000 clones, roughly 91% of them singletons. Of note for this clone: What it binds is not known.

This sample comprised unstimulated CD8+ T cells sorted from spleen or lymph node cells, obtained before transplant. The rearrangement joins TRBV6-5 to TRBJ2-7, with 10 bases aligning to TRBD1. The TCR comes from a human donor who was the organ donor for an intestinal transplant. DNA of the CDR3: TGTGCCAGCAGCCCCGGGACAGGGGATAACGAGCAGTACTTC. It codes for CASSPGTGDNEQYF.